This T cell receptor (beta chain) is drawn from a study of CD8 T cells in ankylosing spondylitis. Molecular-barcoded quantitative 5'-RACE produced these TCR beta libraries. TCRdb reprocessed the 5' RACE reads via MiXCR and lists one record per CDR3 protein. Of 150,000 or so distinct CDR3 sequences listed, about a third are singletons. This clonotype was counted a few times. Its specificity is unknown. CDR1 and CDR2 from the germline V gene are SQVTM and ANQGSEA. Trimming left V 3 bases short and J 5 bases short, with 16 bases between. The CDR3 length is 14 residues. Regarding the study as a whole: In the blood and synovial fluid of reactive arthritis, some motif variants had been previously reported. What seemed typical of ankylosing spondylitis blood was a TCR beta motif built from several highly homologous variants. Disease-linked clones reportedly concentrated significantly in matched ankylosing spondylitis synovial fluid.

This chain uses TRBV29-1 with TRBJ2-5; TRBD1 is a possible D gene (6 bases). The specimen sequenced was synovial fluid, either unsorted or a sorted T cell fraction (not recorded which). The receptor's source is a male donor with ankylosing spondylitis. This chain's CDR3 is CSVDGRGTGETQYF. Written as DNA, the CDR3 is TGCAGCGTTGACGGTAGGGGGACGGGCGAGACCCAGTACTTC.